This entry features one T cell receptor beta chain sequence. Its recognized antigen is unknown. There are no base qualities to consult, and no much larger clone falls within one base. Between the V and J ends, shortened by 0 bases and 7 bases respectively, the junction contains 12 bases. Reading the germline V gene (reference sequence) gives CDR1 LNHNV and CDR2 YYDKDF. Its CDR3 holds 15 amino acids, cysteine through phenylalanine. The entry retains the CDR3 DNA only, 45 bases that are in frame from base 1. Eligible patients were adults with ileal or ileocolonic Crohn's disease who had an indication for ileocolonic resection. Whole ileal mucosal biopsies were stored frozen at -80°C before DNA extraction. Genomic DNA was isolated from frozen whole biopsies using a TRizol-based method, and the DNA was quantified with a NanoDrop 2000 spectrophotometer. About 500 nanograms of biopsy DNA per sample were submitted for commercial TCRB immunosequencing. CDR3 regions were amplified from genomic DNA by Adaptive Biotechnology using a two-step, amplification bias-controlled multiplex PCR. Primers covering every V and J gene segment were used in the first PCR, while barcodes and Illumina adapters were added in the second PCR. An Illumina instrument was used to sequence the CDR3 libraries. In the original analysis: Analysis combined the vendor-provided pipelines with custom analysis of raw data in R/Bioconductor under R version 3.3.0. Clonality, which ranges from 0 to 1, was calculated as the inverse of the normalised Shannon entropy across all productive clones. High-frequency clones were defined as the share of the repertoire taken up by the top 100 clones, keeping only clones that passed a 95% confidence test. The Simpson index measured repertoire diversity, and the Morisita-Horn index measured overlap between samples. TCRdb's version of the immuneACCESS table is confined to in-frame rearrangements and falls short of the full clone set. An unresolved V gene accounts for under half of the shortfall where checked; the remainder is of unknown origin. V and J calls and clone size come straight from that table; D and trimming were deduced from the DNA. This sample gives about 8,200 clones in total; 60% to 85% of them show up just once. 8.4% of the sample comes from the top ten.

These data belong to a study of T cell repertoires in ileal Crohn's disease (dated by TCRdb to about 2019). Some background on the complete study: Median disease duration was approximately 8 years, and 30% to 45% of patients were identified as active smokers at the time of surgery. Every patient underwent surgery because of a complication, which was stricturing disease in about 61% of cases and penetrating disease in around 39%. About half of the patients received postoperative therapy: eleven to twelve received thiopurines and about 19 received anti-TNF agents. TCR repertoire analysis was performed in about 61 Crohn's disease patients drawn from a prospective multicentre cohort. The study was conducted in parallel with a multicentre cohort that was designed to identify predictors of early endoscopic recurrence following ileocolonic resection. Endoscopic postoperative recurrence was defined as a Rutgeerts score above i0. A total of around 170 mucosal samples from roughly 60 patients were sequenced, collected from several sites on the surgical specimen as well as at postoperative endoscopy. General conclusions and limits of the study: Only a subgroup of patients, of unstated size, had their mucosal CD4 and CD8 T cells sorted and sequenced. More high-frequency clones were carried by sorted CD8 T cells than by CD4 T cells, suggesting that mucosal expansions were mainly CD8. Endoscopic recurrence was found to be associated with higher high-frequency clone percentages at surgery, and recurrence was observed in all patients with clonality above 26.8% (18/57). A significantly higher proportion of clonal expansions was observed in active smokers at surgery than in non-smokers (about 25% vs 20%, p=0.02).

The TCR comes from an adult with Crohn's disease. This chain is built from TRBV15 and TRBJ1-4, with no confident D gene call. The specimen sequenced was ileal tissue. Here is the DNA: TGTGCCACCAGCAGAGATTTTGCGAGAGGTGAAAAACTGTTTTTT. Its amino acids are CATSRDFARGEKLFF.